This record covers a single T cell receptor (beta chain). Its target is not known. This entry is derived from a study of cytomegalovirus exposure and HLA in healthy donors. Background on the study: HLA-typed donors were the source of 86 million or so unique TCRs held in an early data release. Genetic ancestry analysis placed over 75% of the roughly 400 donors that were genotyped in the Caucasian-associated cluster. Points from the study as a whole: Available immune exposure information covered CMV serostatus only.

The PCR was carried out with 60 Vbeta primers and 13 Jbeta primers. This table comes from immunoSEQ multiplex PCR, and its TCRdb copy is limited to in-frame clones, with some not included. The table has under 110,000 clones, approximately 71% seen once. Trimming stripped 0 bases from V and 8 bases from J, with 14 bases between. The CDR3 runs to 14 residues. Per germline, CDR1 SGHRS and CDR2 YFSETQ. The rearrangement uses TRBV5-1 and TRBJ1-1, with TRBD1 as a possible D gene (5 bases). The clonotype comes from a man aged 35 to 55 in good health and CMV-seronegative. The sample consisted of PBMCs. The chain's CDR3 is CASSLVSSQGEAFF. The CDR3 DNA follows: TGCGCCAGCAGCTTGGTCAGCTCGCAGGGCGAAGCTTTCTTT.